The rows below give T cell receptor beta chains drawn from one sample of a study of shared clonotypes between healthy human individuals. Libraries were prepared by immunoSEQ multiplex PCR; TCRdb keeps only in-frame clonotypes and omits some of them. Of some 2.1 million clones in the sample, about 94% were seen once. Sequencing input: naive CD8+ T cells sorted from blood. Receptors originate from a man younger than 35 in good health. The CDR3 runs from the conserved cysteine through the conserved F or W. The D gene is left open where the match is weak. Rows may omit the clone size; those that give it use once, few, many or a size class.

clone_size,j_call,v_call,d_call,cdr3_aa,cdr3_nt
.,TRBJ2-3,TRBV7-2,.,CASSLLARVDTQYF,TGTGCCAGCAGCTTACTCGCTAGGGTAGATACGCAGTATTTT
.,TRBJ1-2,TRBV7-9,.,CASSLEDSVANYGYTF,TGTGCCAGCAGCCTCGAGGACAGCGTAGCTAACTATGGCTACACCTTC
.,TRBJ2-1,TRBV7-9,TRBD2,CASSASGGYNEQFF,TGTGCCAGCAGCGCTAGCGGGGGGTACAATGAGCAGTTCTTC
.,TRBJ2-7,TRBV30,.,CAWSELSTGYEQYF,TGTGCCTGGAGTGAGTTATCGACCGGCTACGAGCAGTACTTC
.,TRBJ2-2,TRBV30,.,CAWNAVGLTTGELFF,TGTGCCTGGAATGCCGTAGGACTAACCACCGGGGAGCTGTTTTTT
.,TRBJ2-7,TRBV27,.,CASSAGTGAYEQYF,TGTGCCAGCAGTGCTGGGACGGGTGCCTACGAGCAGTACTTC
.,TRBJ2-3,TRBV9,.,CASSTSGTDTQYF,TGTGCCAGCAGCACAAGCGGCACAGATACGCAGTATTTT
.,TRBJ2-7,TRBV27,TRBD1,CASSPTVNRGYEQYF,TGTGCCAGCAGTCCTACCGTAAACAGGGGGTACGAGCAGTACTTC
.,TRBJ1-5,TRBV19,.,CASSFGVGNQPQHF,TGTGCCAGTAGTTTTGGGGTGGGCAATCAGCCCCAGCATTTT
.,TRBJ2-7,TRBV27,TRBD1,CASSPTGGEQYF,TGTGCCAGCAGTCCCACAGGGGGCGAGCAGTACTTC
.,TRBJ1-4,TRBV11-2,.,CASSPTVDPIGFNEKLFF,TGTGCCAGCAGCCCGACAGTGGACCCGATTGGGTTTAATGAAAAACTGTTTTTT
few,TRBJ2-7,TRBV7-2,.,CASSPFREPYEQYF,TGTGCCAGCAGCCCGTTCCGGGAACCCTACGAGCAGTACTTC
.,TRBJ2-7,TRBV19,.,CASSIDWAASYEQYF,TGTGCCAGTAGTATAGATTGGGCAGCCTCCTACGAGCAGTACTTC
.,TRBJ2-2,TRBV4-1,.,CASSQPAGNTGELFF,TGCGCCAGCAGCCAACCAGCGGGGAACACCGGGGAGCTGTTTTTT
.,TRBJ1-1,TRBV7-8,.,CASSLAHSRVSNTEAFF,TGTGCCAGCAGCTTAGCGCACAGCCGGGTATCGAACACTGAAGCTTTCTTT
.,TRBJ2-3,TRBV5-1,.,CASHGDYRTDTQYF,TGCGCCAGCCATGGAGACTACCGCACAGATACGCAGTATTTT
.,TRBJ1-1,TRBV4-3,.,CASSQGPGDTEAFF,TGCGCCAGCAGCCAAGGTCCCGGGGACACTGAAGCTTTCTTT
.,TRBJ2-4,TRBV10-3,.,CAISERSQDQKNIQYF,TGTGCCATCAGTGAGAGGTCCCAGGACCAGAAAAACATTCAGTACTTC
.,TRBJ1-1,TRBV7-9,.,CASSPPGSSNTEAFF,TGTGCCAGCAGCCCCCCCGGGTCATCGAACACTGAAGCTTTCTTT
.,TRBJ2-3,TRBV27,.,CASSLSMGGSTDTQYF,TGTGCCAGCAGTTTATCGATGGGCGGGAGCACAGATACGCAGTATTTT
once,TRBJ2-7,TRBV6-6,.,CASSPGTYEQYF,TGTGCCAGCAGCCCTGGGACGTACGAGCAGTACTTC
.,TRBJ2-5,TRBV27,.,CASSFRWGEQETQYF,TGTGCCAGCAGTTTCCGGTGGGGGGAGCAAGAGACCCAGTACTTC
.,TRBJ1-1,TRBV19,.,CASSIDAGEGTEAFF,TGTGCCAGTAGTATAGATGCGGGAGAAGGCACTGAAGCTTTCTTT
once,TRBJ2-1,TRBV7-6,TRBD2,CASSTGLAGGPGEQFF,TGTGCCAGCAGCACGGGACTAGCGGGAGGTCCCGGTGAGCAGTTCTTC
.,TRBJ2-3,TRBV4-1,.,CASSQVTATDTQYF,TGCGCCAGCAGCCAAGTGACCGCCACAGATACGCAGTATTTT
.,TRBJ1-2,TRBV5-4,TRBD1,CASSISALDREGGYTF,TGTGCCAGCAGCATTTCGGCCCTGGACAGGGAGGGTGGCTACACCTTC
.,TRBJ2-7,TRBV27,.,CASSLGQISYEQYF,TGTGCCAGCAGTTTAGGACAGATCTCCTACGAGCAGTACTTC
.,TRBJ2-7,TRBV11-1,.,CASSFAASYEQYF,TGTGCCAGCAGCTTTGCGGCCTCCTACGAGCAGTACTTC
.,TRBJ2-3,TRBV20-1,.,CSGGPTDTQYF,TGCAGTGGGGGTCCCACAGATACGCAGTATTTT
.,TRBJ2-1,TRBV10-2,TRBD2,CASSESLGPLAGLGDEQFF,TGCGCCAGCAGTGAGTCCCTCGGGCCCCTAGCGGGTCTTGGGGATGAGCAGTTCTTC
.,TRBJ2-1,TRBV7-9,.,CASSLQGLGDEQFF,TGTGCCAGCAGCTTACAGGGGCTTGGGGATGAGCAGTTCTTC
.,TRBJ1-2,TRBV11-1,.,CASSLDRTLYGYTF,TGTGCCAGCAGCTTAGATAGGACTCTCTATGGCTACACCTTC
.,TRBJ2-7,TRBV30,TRBD1,CAWSHNPGTVSYEQYF,TGTGCCTGGAGCCACAACCCCGGGACAGTCTCCTACGAGCAGTACTTC
.,TRBJ1-3,TRBV6-6,.,CASSPDSMIGNTIYF,TGTGCCAGCAGTCCCGACAGCATGATAGGAAACACCATATATTTT
.,TRBJ2-5,TRBV4-1,.,CASSWMHRDVYF,TGCGCCAGCTCGTGGATGCACCGGGACGTGTACTTC
.,TRBJ2-7,TRBV29-1,.,CSVLGGRVPHEQYF,TGCAGCGTCCTCGGGGGCAGGGTTCCCCACGAGCAGTACTTC
.,TRBJ1-4,TRBV10-3,TRBD1,CAISTVPGQGKGEKLFF,TGTGCCATCAGTACCGTCCCGGGACAGGGGAAGGGTGAAAAACTGTTTTTT
.,TRBJ1-1,TRBV4-1,.,CASSHLGGQGNTEAFF,TGCGCCAGCAGCCACCTTGGGGGCCAGGGAAACACTGAAGCTTTCTTT
once,TRBJ2-7,TRBV15,TRBD1,CATGQGAHEQYF,TGTGCCACCGGACAGGGGGCGCACGAGCAGTACTTC
.,TRBJ2-3,TRBV2,.,CASSEALADTQYF,TGTGCCAGCAGTGAGGCGTTGGCAGATACGCAGTATTTT
.,TRBJ2-2,TRBV7-2,TRBD1,CASSLVAGGSTGELFF,TGTGCCAGCAGCTTAGTCGCAGGGGGTTCCACCGGGGAGCTGTTTTTT
once,TRBJ2-7,TRBV5-1,.,CASSFDPLTGAYEQYF,TGCGCCAGCAGCTTTGACCCTTTGACAGGAGCCTACGAGCAGTACTTC
.,TRBJ2-2,TRBV2,TRBD2,CASSEHSGGPGTGELFF,TGTGCCAGCAGTGAGCATAGCGGGGGACCGGGCACCGGGGAGCTGTTTTTT
.,TRBJ2-2,TRBV4-1,.,CASSPRSTAGTGELFF,TGCGCCAGCAGCCCCCGCTCCACTGCGGGCACCGGGGAGCTGTTTTTT
.,TRBJ1-5,TRBV27,.,CASSLTGSDQPQHF,TGTGCCAGCAGCTTAACAGGGTCGGATCAGCCCCAGCATTTT
.,TRBJ2-7,TRBV21-1,.,CASSTLGRYSYEQYF,TGTGCCAGCAGCACCTTAGGACGGTACTCCTACGAGCAGTACTTC
.,TRBJ1-6,TRBV19,.,CASGLLNSPLHF,TGTGCCAGTGGACTCCTGAATTCACCCCTCCACTTT
once,TRBJ1-4,TRBV5-5,.,CASSFDGEKLFF,TGTGCCAGCAGCTTTGACGGGGAAAAACTGTTTTTT
.,TRBJ2-5,TRBV4-1,TRBD1,CASSPGVSTGGAETQYF,TGCGCCAGCAGCCCTGGGGTCTCAACAGGGGGCGCAGAGACCCAGTACTTC
once,TRBJ2-7,TRBV29-1,.,CSVIGQGGYEQYF,TGCAGCGTTATCGGGCAGGGAGGTTACGAGCAGTACTTC
.,TRBJ1-1,TRBV15,.,CATSRDAALLNEAFF,TGTGCCACCAGCAGAGATGCAGCCCTATTGAATGAAGCTTTCTTT
.,TRBJ1-6,TRBV27,TRBD1,CASRGQGAGNSPLHF,TGTGCCAGCAGGGGACAGGGGGCAGGGAATTCACCCCTCCACTTT